The clone carrying this T cell receptor (beta chain) has ten or more counts. As yet, its antigen is unknown. One end of the junction varies from germline; a read error may be responsible. The CDR3 runs 12 residues. Germline V gives CDR1 SGHRS, CDR2 YFSETQ. A J-beta primer mix and a sample-barcoded 5' primer were used in a second PCR of roughly 6 to 11 cycles. TCRdb reprocessed the 5' RACE reads via MiXCR and lists one record per CDR3 protein. The sample has about 780,000 distinct CDR3 sequences, around 25% seen once. The record originates from a study of blood T cells in healthy people across ages. Study findings and constraints: Strong correlation existed between TCR beta diversity and naive T cell percentage.

The data also belong to a second study, concerning T cells of mothers and their children. According to that study: Slightly higher overlap, not significant, was seen in related mother-child pairs than in unrelated pairs.

This TCR came from a boy between 10 and 17 years old in good health. Sequencing used blood. The chain combines TRBV5-1 with TRBJ2-7; D tentatively reads TRBD1 or TRBD2 (5 bases each). Here the CDR3 DNA reads TGTGCCAGCAGTTTCGAGGGGTACGAGCAGTACTTC. This codes for CASSFEGYEQYF.